What follows are 7 T cell receptor beta chains derived from one specimen sequenced in a study of T cells in Graves' hyperthyroidism and ophthalmopathy. What was amplified from RNA transcripts were TCR beta CDR3 regions. HTBI primers were used for first-round RT-PCR of the TCR CDR3. TCRdb recomputed calls from the multiplex PCR reads with MiXCR, one row per CDR3 protein. In the table there are fewer than 450,000 distinct CDR3 sequences, 13% to 15% of which are singletons. Sequenced: blood. These receptors all stem from a woman aged 55-75 years with Graves' ophthalmopathy.

In this sample, this clonotype turned up many times. V and J are TRBV6-1 and TRBJ2-1; the match to TRBD2 covers 10 bases. V lost 5 bases and J lost 6; bases outside the gene matches: 4. The germline gives CDR1 MNHNS, CDR2 SASEGT. This CDR3 region has 14 residues. CDR3 bases: TGTGCCAGCAGTCGGCTAGCGGGAGTCAATGAGCAGTTCTTC. It encodes CASSRLAGVNEQFF.

This clonotype showed up many times. The chain joins TRBV12-3 or TRBV12-4 to TRBJ2-3; D is undetermined. The CDR3 contains 12 residues. V gave up 4 bases and J gave up 5 bases, with 7 bases separating them. The CDR3 spells CASSSVRDTQYF. The CDR3, as DNA: TGTGCCAGCAGTTCCGTCAGAGATACGCAGTATTTT.

The sample holds many counts of this clonotype. This chain connects TRBV4-1 to TRBJ2-3; D is ambiguous. Between the trimmed V and J ends, which lost 0 bases and 2 bases, there was a span of 12 bases. This CDR3 is built from 16 residues. CDR1 is MGHRA, CDR2 YSYEKL, per germline. The CDR3 protein is CASSQEMSPSTDTQYF. CDR3 bases: TGCGCCAGCAGCCAAGAAATGAGCCCATCCACAGATACGCAGTATTTT.

The rearrangement links TRBV6-1 to TRBJ1-1; 8 bases agree with TRBD1. Germline V gene sequence: CDR1 MNHNS, CDR2 SASEGT. This CDR3 contains 14 residues. Trimming took 7 bases from V and 1 from J; bases not matched to a gene: 5. For the CDR3, the DNA is TGTGCCAGCAACCAGGGGGCGCGGAACACTGAAGCTTTCTTT. This translates into CASNQGARNTEAFF.

This clonotype was found many times. The chain uses TRBV6-1 and TRBJ2-3, with D hard to call. The CDR3 is 12 amino acids. V was pared by 6 bases and J by 2 bases, with 6 bases between. Germline values: CDR1 MNHNS, CDR2 SASEGT. The CDR3: CASRQPTDTQYF. The CDR3 DNA follows: TGTGCCAGCAGGCAGCCCACAGATACGCAGTATTTT.

This clonotype was detected many times. The chain recombines TRBV5-1 with TRBJ2-1; 8 bases are shared with TRBD2. The germline gives CDR1 SGHRS, CDR2 YFSETQ. This CDR3 is built from 14 residues. Trimming removed 4 bases from V and 6 bases from J; junction bases left unmatched: 6. CDR3 coding DNA: TGCGCCAGCAGCGGGGGACTAGTCCTCAATGAGCAGTTCTTC. This translates into CASSGGLVLNEQFF.

The table lists this clonotype with a few counts. The V gene is TRBV27, the J gene TRBJ2-1; D is perhaps TRBD2 (6 bases). In germline, CDR1 is MNHEY, CDR2 SMNVEV (reference sequence). This CDR3 comprises 16 residues. Trimming pared 4 bases from V and 5 bases from J, leaving 18 bases between. For the CDR3, the DNA is TGTGCCAGCAGTTCACTGACCGGGACTGTAGACAATGAGCAGTTCTTC. Protein product: CASSSLTGTVDNEQFF.